The subject of this entry is one T cell receptor beta chain. The table lists this clonotype with many counts. It lacks a known antigen. The input lacks base qualities; no much larger clone sits a single base away. This sample is drawn from a study of neurological immune-mediated disorders (dated by TCRdb to about 2019). About the study as a whole: Peripheral blood TCR-beta repertoires from HTLV-I-associated myelopathy (HAM/TSP) patients, multiple sclerosis patients and healthy controls were compared by UMI-based sequencing. Alongside PBMC samples, the set of fewer than 110 TCR-beta libraries contained longitudinal samples, technical triplicates, and paired CD4+ and CD8+ T-cell subsets that had been sorted. The cohort included approximately 70 subjects: approximately 15 with HAM/TSP, some 35 with multiple sclerosis, and around 20 healthy controls.

From the cysteine through the phenylalanine, the CDR3 covers 13 amino acids. The read is trimmed to its CDR3 DNA, 39 bases read in frame from base 1. Deletion took 3 bases off V and 5 bases off J, with a span of 10 bases between the germline ends. CDR1 and CDR2 are drawn from the germline V gene: MNHNS, SASEGT. cDNA was synthesized by template-switch 5'RACE using a primer with a 10-nucleotide random unique molecular identifier that tagged each TCR transcript. Every sequencing run covered 15-18 subjects and yielded more than 180 million TCR-beta sequences. The RNeasy kit was used for extraction of total RNA. The KAPA Real-time Library Amplification kit was used to amplify TCR-beta VDJ regions with primers for the TCR constant region and the 5'RACE anchor. A first PCR added sample indexes and Illumina adaptors, after which a second PCR increased the library yield. After Ampure bead purification, the TCR product of roughly 650 bp was size-selected on a 2% E-gel SizeSelection system. Library quality was checked on a Bioanalyzer, concentration was measured with Qubit, and libraries were quantified with the Kapa Library Quantification kit before pooling. An Illumina HiSeq 2500 was used to sequence the libraries paired-end at 2 x 150 bp. To increase sequence diversity, roughly 23-30% phiX was spiked into each library pool. The source study handled its data this way. Quality-filtered reads were processed with the UMI-based MiGEC pipeline, and over 85% of raw TCR sequences were removed by the MiGEC pipeline during error correction. VDJ genes were aligned to IMGT germline references, and clonotypes were defined by unique CDR3 amino acid sequence plus V-J genes. Clonal expansion, Shannon diversity and CDR3 relatedness (CalcPairwiseDistances, ClusterSamples) were evaluated with VDJtools, and phylogenetic trees were built with CLCbio workbench. A clone was classed as expanded if it had 8 or more unique UMIs, a cutoff based on coefficient-of-variation modelling across technical triplicates. TCRdb trimmed public reads at Q25 via fastp, called clones via MiXCR and kept in-frame beta chains. Rows with one shared CDR3 protein collapse into an entry with the most common genes and DNA. The V and J calls shown here were made by TCRdb, not taken from the authors' results. The sample contains under 60,000 distinct CDR3 sequences, around 17% of them found a single time. Together, the top ten hold roughly 4.5% of the sample.

What the work shows at the level of the full study, not this receptor alone: No identical CDR3 amino acid sequences were shared among expanded clones across subjects, suggesting private TCR-beta repertoires in all groups. TCR clonal expansion was highest in HAM/TSP patients and lowest in MS patients, with MS patients falling below even healthy controls.

The healthy controls were volunteers from a blood bank in Maryland, USA. Libraries from unsorted PBMCs were made from 2 million PBMCs kept in RNAlater at -80 degrees C until RNA extraction. Peripheral blood was subjected to Ficoll-Hypaque density gradient centrifugation to isolate PBMCs, which were then cryopreserved in liquid nitrogen. The rearrangement combines TRBV6-1 with TRBJ2-5; no D gene call is confident. The sample taken for sequencing was PBMCs. The sequence was obtained from a man in his 60s in good health. In nucleotides, the sequence is TGTGCCAGCAGTGATTCGCGCCGCGAGACCCAGTACTTC. Its protein product is CASSDSRRETQYF.